Listed below are T cell receptor beta chains from one sample, sequenced in a study of cytomegalovirus exposure and HLA in healthy donors. Sequencing used immunoSEQ multiplex PCR; TCRdb keeps in-frame clones, though not all of them. Here the sample spans some 150,000 clones, about nine tenths being singletons. The sample was PBMCs. The source is a man aged 18 to 29 in good health and CMV-seropositive. Each CDR3 is given with its conserved first and last residue. The D gene is left open where the match is weak. The size field is filled for only some rows; it gives once, few, many or a size class.

>TRBJ2-3|TRBV6-1|TRBD1|many
CATDREGTDTQYF
TGTGCCACCGACAGGGAAGGGACAGATACGCAGTATTTT
>TRBJ1-6|TRBV28|TRBD1|-
CASNIWTGTNSPLHF
TGTGCCAGCAACATCTGGACAGGAACAAATTCACCCCTCCACTTT
>TRBJ1-4|TRBV2|TRBD1|-
CASIFGGTELKKLFF
TGTGCCAGCATCTTCGGAGGGACAGAGCTTAAAAAACTGTTTTTT
>TRBJ2-7|TRBV10-1|TRBD2|-
CASKKSGEGEQYF
TGCGCCAGCAAGAAGAGCGGGGAAGGGGAGCAGTACTTC
>TRBJ1-1|TRBV10-2|-|-
CASSPDSSNTEAFF
TGCGCCAGCAGCCCGGACAGCTCGAACACTGAAGCTTTCTTT
>TRBJ2-3|TRBV21-1|-|-
CASSKRSGGTGLTDTQYF
TGTGCCAGCAGCAAAAGGTCGGGCGGGACAGGGCTCACAGATACGCAGTATTTT
>TRBJ2-2|TRBV30|TRBD1|-
CAWTRGHRLTNTGELFF
TGTGCCTGGACCAGGGGGCATAGGTTGACGAACACCGGGGAGCTGTTTTTT
>TRBJ2-7|TRBV15|-|-
CATSTLAGTGEQYF
TGTGCCACCAGCACCCTGGCGGGGACGGGAGAGCAGTACTTC
>TRBJ1-2|TRBV4-1|-|-
CASSQEQGDNYGYTF
TGCGCCAGCAGCCAAGAACAGGGTGATAACTATGGCTACACCTTC
>TRBJ2-1|TRBV6-5|TRBD2|-
CASSYDREGLEQFF
TGTGCCAGCAGTTACGACCGGGAGGGCCTCGAGCAGTTCTTC
>TRBJ2-6|TRBV19|-|-
CASSIVPSLSGANVLTF
TGTGCCAGTAGTATAGTTCCGAGCCTCTCTGGGGCCAACGTCCTGACTTTC
>TRBJ2-1|TRBV5-1|-|once
CASSLEAGIRRDEQFF
TGCGCCAGCAGCTTGGAAGCCGGGATCCGCCGCGATGAGCAGTTCTTC
>TRBJ1-1|TRBV7-9|-|-
CASSLKGMNTEAFF
TGTGCCAGCAGCTTGAAGGGGATGAACACTGAAGCTTTCTTT
>TRBJ1-2|TRBV29-1|-|-
CSVADSDTNYGYTF
TGCAGCGTTGCGGACAGCGATACTAACTATGGCTACACCTTC
>TRBJ1-5|TRBV4-1|-|-
CASSQVGQGQPQHF
TGCGCCAGCAGCCAAGTGGGGCAGGGACAGCCCCAGCATTTT
>TRBJ2-2|TRBV11-3|TRBD2|-
CASSLDWRGGLDTGELFF
TGTGCCAGCAGCTTAGATTGGCGGGGGGGCCTAGACACCGGGGAGCTGTTTTTT
>TRBJ1-3|TRBV28|-|-
CASSSRRGPSGNTIYF
TGTGCCAGCAGTTCAAGGAGGGGCCCCTCTGGAAACACCATATATTTT
>TRBJ1-1|TRBV5-1|-|-
CASTPTQGNTEAFF
TGCGCCAGCACTCCAACACAGGGAAACACTGAAGCTTTCTTT
>TRBJ1-1|TRBV27|-|once
CASRFYPGAFF
TGTGCCAGCAGATTCTATCCGGGGGCTTTCTTT
>TRBJ2-7|TRBV6-1|TRBD1|-
CASSEGAGQGGHEQYF
TGTGCCAGCAGTGAGGGGGCGGGACAGGGAGGGCACGAGCAGTACTTC
>TRBJ1-5|TRBV18|TRBD1|-
CASSSGTDNQPQHF
TGTGCCAGCTCGTCCGGGACAGACAATCAGCCCCAGCATTTT
>TRBJ1-2|TRBV7-9|-|many
CASSSQGGSGYTF
TGTGCCAGCAGCTCCCAGGGTGGGTCCGGCTACACCTTC
>TRBJ1-2|TRBV5-1|-|-
CASSLAGHPSYGYTF
TGCGCCAGCAGCTTGGCCGGACACCCCAGCTATGGCTACACCTTC
>TRBJ1-1|TRBV6-5|-|few
CASSYSATGAEAFF
TGTGCCAGCAGTTACTCCGCTACAGGAGCTGAAGCTTTCTTT
>TRBJ1-2|TRBV7-3|TRBD1|-
CASSPRQGSRYGYTF
TGTGCCAGCAGCCCTAGACAGGGCTCACGCTATGGCTACACCTTC
>TRBJ2-3|TRBV2|-|once
CASTPGNPSTDTQYF
TGTGCCAGCACCCCAGGGAACCCTAGCACAGATACGCAGTATTTT
>TRBJ2-1|TRBV30|TRBD2|-
CAWASGANNEQFF
TGTGCCTGGGCTAGCGGGGCCAACAATGAGCAGTTCTTC
>TRBJ2-7|TRBV30|-|-
CAWNSLGPDYEQYF
TGTGCCTGGAACAGTCTTGGGCCCGACTACGAGCAGTACTTC
>TRBJ2-7|TRBV14|-|-
CASSQMEGFSYEQYF
TGTGCCAGCAGCCAGATGGAGGGTTTTTCCTACGAGCAGTACTTC
>TRBJ1-1|TRBV4-1|-|-
CASSQNGGNTEAFF
TGCGCCAGCAGCCAGAACGGGGGGAACACTGAAGCTTTCTTT
>TRBJ1-1|TRBV5-1|TRBD1|-
CASSGGTENTEAFF
TGCGCCAGCAGCGGGGGGACAGAGAACACTGAAGCTTTCTTT
>TRBJ1-5|TRBV28|-|-
CASSLPQGSGQPQHF
TGTGCCAGCAGTTTACCGCAGGGATCGGGTCAGCCCCAGCATTTT
>TRBJ2-6|TRBV6-1|-|-
CASDFGLSGANVLTF
TGTGCCAGCGATTTCGGTCTCTCTGGGGCCAACGTCCTGACTTTC
>TRBJ1-4|TRBV30|-|-
CAWSVLRGSNEKLFF
TGTGCCTGGAGTGTACTTAGGGGATCTAATGAAAAACTGTTTTTT
>TRBJ2-7|TRBV10-2|-|-
CASSESGQGIDEQYF
TGCGCCAGCAGTGAGTCGGGGCAGGGTATCGACGAGCAGTACTTC
>TRBJ1-4|TRBV7-6|-|few
CASSSRSAATNEKLFF
TGTGCCAGCAGCTCTCGCAGCGCCGCAACTAATGAAAAACTGTTTTTT
>TRBJ1-2|TRBV6-6|-|-
CASNPTGSNYGYTF
TGTGCCAGCAACCCTACAGGGTCTAACTATGGCTACACCTTC
>TRBJ2-1|TRBV7-9|-|-
CASSQAYQEQFF
TGTGCCAGCAGCCAAGCCTACCAAGAGCAGTTCTTC
>TRBJ2-2|TRBV19|-|-
CASSATITGELFF
TGTGCCAGTAGTGCTACGATCACCGGGGAGCTGTTTTTT
>TRBJ1-1|TRBV11-1|-|-
CASSMTGNTEAFF
TGTGCCAGCAGTATGACAGGGAACACTGAAGCTTTCTTT
>TRBJ1-1|TRBV4-2|TRBD1|-
CASSQRGQGAITEAFF
TGTGCCAGCAGCCAAAGGGGACAGGGGGCGATAACTGAAGCTTTCTTT
>TRBJ1-1|TRBV5-6|-|-
CASTITPNTEAFF
TGTGCCAGCACCATTACACCAAACACTGAAGCTTTCTTT
>TRBJ1-2|TRBV5-1|TRBD1|-
CASRTRTGYLTDYGYTF
TGCGCCAGCAGAACACGGACAGGTTACTTAACCGACTATGGCTACACCTTC
>TRBJ2-7|TRBV6-5|-|-
CASRNRDYEQYF
TGTGCCAGCAGAAACAGGGATTACGAGCAGTACTTC
>TRBJ2-7|TRBV11-2|TRBD2|-
CASRAGGTSYEQYF
TGTGCCAGCAGGGCCGGAGGGACTAGCTACGAGCAGTACTTC
>TRBJ1-5|TRBV19|TRBD1|-
CASSMDRGFGPQHF
TGTGCCAGTAGTATGGACAGGGGCTTTGGGCCCCAGCATTTT
>TRBJ1-2|TRBV6-6|TRBD1|-
CASSYSRQGHGYTF
TGTGCCAGCAGTTACTCCCGACAGGGACATGGCTACACCTTC
>TRBJ2-5|TRBV27|TRBD2|-
CASSFRLAGQETQYF
TGTGCCAGCAGTTTCCGACTAGCGGGGCAAGAGACCCAGTACTTC
>TRBJ1-1|TRBV9|-|once
CASSHNPGSPGKGMMNTEAFF
TGTGCCAGCAGCCACAATCCTGGCTCCCCAGGGAAGGGCATGATGAACACTGAAGCTTTCTTT
>TRBJ1-2|TRBV5-1|-|-
CASSLQDTDYGYTF
TGCGCCAGCAGCTTGCAGGACACCGACTATGGCTACACCTTC
>TRBJ1-5|TRBV5-4|-|-
CASSLDGGGTNQPQHF
TGTGCCAGCAGCTTGGATGGGGGGGGGACCAATCAGCCCCAGCATTTT
>TRBJ2-3|TRBV11-1|-|-
CASASGNTDTQYF
TGTGCCAGCGCAAGCGGAAACACAGATACGCAGTATTTT